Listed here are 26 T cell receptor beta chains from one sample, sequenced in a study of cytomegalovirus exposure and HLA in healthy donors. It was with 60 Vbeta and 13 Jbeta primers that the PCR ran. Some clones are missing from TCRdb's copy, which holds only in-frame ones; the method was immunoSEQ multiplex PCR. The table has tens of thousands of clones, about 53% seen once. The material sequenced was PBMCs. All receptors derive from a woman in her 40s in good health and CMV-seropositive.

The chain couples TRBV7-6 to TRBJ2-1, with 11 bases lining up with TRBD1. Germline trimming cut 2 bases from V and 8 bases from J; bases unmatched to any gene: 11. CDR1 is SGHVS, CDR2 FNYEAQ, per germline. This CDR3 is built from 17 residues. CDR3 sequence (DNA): TGTGCCAGCAGCTTAACCCGGGACAGGGGGTTATATGATGAGCAGTTCTTC. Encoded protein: CASSLTRDRGLYDEQFF.

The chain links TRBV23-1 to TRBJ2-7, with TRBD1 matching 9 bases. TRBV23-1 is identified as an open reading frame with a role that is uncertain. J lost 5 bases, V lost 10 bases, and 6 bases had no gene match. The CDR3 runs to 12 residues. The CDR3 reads CANRQGVHEQYF. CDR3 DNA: TGCGCCAACAGACAGGGGGTCCACGAGCAGTACTTC.

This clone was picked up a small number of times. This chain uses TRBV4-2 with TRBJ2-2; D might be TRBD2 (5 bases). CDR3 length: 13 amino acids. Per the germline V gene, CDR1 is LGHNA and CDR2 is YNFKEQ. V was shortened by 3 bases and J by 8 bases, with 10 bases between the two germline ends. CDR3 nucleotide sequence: TGTGCCAGCAGCCATCTAACGGGGGGGGAGCTGTTTTTT. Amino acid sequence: CASSHLTGGELFF.

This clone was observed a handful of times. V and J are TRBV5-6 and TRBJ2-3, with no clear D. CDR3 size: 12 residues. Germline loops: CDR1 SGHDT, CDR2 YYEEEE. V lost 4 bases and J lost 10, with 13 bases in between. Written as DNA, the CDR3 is TGTGCCAGCAGCCCTCAGATCCCTCCGCAGTATTTT. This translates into CASSPQIPPQYF.

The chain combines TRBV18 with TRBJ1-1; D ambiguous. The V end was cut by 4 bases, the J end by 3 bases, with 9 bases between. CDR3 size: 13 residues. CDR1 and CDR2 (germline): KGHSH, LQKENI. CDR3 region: CASSLDLDTEAFF. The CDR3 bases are TGTGCCAGCTCACTCGACTTAGACACTGAAGCTTTCTTT.

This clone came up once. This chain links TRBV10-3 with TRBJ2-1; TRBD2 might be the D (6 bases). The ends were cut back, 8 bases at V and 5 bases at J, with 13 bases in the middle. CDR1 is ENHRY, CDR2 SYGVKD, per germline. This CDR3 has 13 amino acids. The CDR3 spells CAISAWGDNEQFF. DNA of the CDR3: TGTGCCATCTCCGCCTGGGGGGACAATGAGCAGTTCTTC.

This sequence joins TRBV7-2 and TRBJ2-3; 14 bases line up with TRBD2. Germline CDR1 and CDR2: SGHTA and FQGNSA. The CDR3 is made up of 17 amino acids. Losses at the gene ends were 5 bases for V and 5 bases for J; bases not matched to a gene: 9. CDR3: CASSPRLAGGPRDTQYF. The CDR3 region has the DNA TGTGCCAGCAGCCCCAGACTAGCGGGGGGGCCAAGAGATACGCAGTATTTT.

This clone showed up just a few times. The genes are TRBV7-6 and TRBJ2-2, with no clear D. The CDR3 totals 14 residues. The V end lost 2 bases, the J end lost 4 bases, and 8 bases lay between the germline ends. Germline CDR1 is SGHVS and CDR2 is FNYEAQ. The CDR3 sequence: CASSLSVSTGELFF. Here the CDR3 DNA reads TGTGCCAGCAGCTTATCTGTCAGCACCGGGGAGCTGTTTTTT.

CDR3 sequence: CASSQERADSSPLHF. The CDR3 nucleotides are TGCGCCAGCAGCCAAGAGAGGGCCGACTCTTCACCCCTCCACTTT. The chain is built from TRBV4-3 and TRBJ1-6; the D is unclear. Germline CDR1 LGHNA, CDR2 YSLEER. This CDR3 contains 15 residues. Trimming took off 0 bases at V and 9 bases at J, with 12 bases between the two ends.

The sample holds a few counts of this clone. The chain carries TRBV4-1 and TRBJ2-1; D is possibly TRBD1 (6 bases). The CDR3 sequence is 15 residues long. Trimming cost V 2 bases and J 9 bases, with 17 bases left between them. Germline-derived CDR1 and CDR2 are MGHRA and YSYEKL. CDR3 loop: CASSQMGQGLGEQFF. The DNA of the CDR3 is TGCGCCAGCAGCCAAATGGGGCAGGGGCTCGGTGAGCAGTTCTTC.

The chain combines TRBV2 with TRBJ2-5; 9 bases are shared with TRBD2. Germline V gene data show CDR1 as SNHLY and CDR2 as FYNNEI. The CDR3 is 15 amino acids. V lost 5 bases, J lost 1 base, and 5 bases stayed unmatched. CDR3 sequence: CASSNLLAGQETQYF. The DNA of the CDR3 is TGTGCCAGCAGTAACTTACTAGCGGGCCAAGAGACCCAGTACTTC. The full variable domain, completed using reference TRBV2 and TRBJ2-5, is EPEVTQTPSHQVTQMGQEVILRCVPISNHLYFYWYRQILGQKVEFLVSFYNNEISEKSEIFDDQFSVERPDGSNFTLKIRSTKLEDSAMYFCASSNLLAGQETQYFGPGTRLLVL.

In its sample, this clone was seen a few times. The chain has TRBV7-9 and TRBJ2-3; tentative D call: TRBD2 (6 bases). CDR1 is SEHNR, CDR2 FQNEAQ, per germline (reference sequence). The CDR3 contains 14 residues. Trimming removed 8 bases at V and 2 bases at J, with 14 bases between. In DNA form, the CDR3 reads TGTGCCAGCGCGGGGCTAGACCCCACAGATACGCAGTATTTT. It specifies CASAGLDPTDTQYF.

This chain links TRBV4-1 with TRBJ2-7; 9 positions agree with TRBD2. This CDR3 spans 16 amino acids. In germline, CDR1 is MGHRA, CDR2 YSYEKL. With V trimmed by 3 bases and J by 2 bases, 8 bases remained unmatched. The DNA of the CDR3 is TGCGCCAGCAGCCACCTAAGCGGCGGGGGGGCCTACGAGCAGTACTTC. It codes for CASSHLSGGGAYEQYF.

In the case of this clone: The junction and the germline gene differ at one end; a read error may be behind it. For the CDR3, the DNA is TGCGCCAGCAGTGAGTTCGGAACAGGGCGCGTTATCTTC. Residues: CASSEFGTGRVIF. The J gene is TRBJ2-1, the V gene TRBV10-2; tentatively, D is TRBD1 (6 bases). The germline V gene has CDR1 WSHSY and CDR2 SAAADI. The CDR3 totals 13 residues.

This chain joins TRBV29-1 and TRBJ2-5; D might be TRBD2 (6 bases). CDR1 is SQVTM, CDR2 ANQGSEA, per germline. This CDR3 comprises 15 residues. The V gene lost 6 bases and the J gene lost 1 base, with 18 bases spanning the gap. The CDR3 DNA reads TGCAGCGTGGGGGGTGGGGGTCCTTTCCAAGAGACCCAGTACTTC. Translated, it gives CSVGGGGPFQETQYF. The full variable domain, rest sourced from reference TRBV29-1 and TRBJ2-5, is SAVISQKPSRDICQRGTSLTIQCQVDSQVTMMFWYRQQPGQSLTLIATANQGSEATYESGFVIDKFPISRPNLTFSTLTVSNMSPEDSSIYLCSVGGGGPFQETQYFGPGTRLLVL.

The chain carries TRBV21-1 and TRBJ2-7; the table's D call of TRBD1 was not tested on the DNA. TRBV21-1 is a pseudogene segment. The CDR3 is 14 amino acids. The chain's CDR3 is CASSSPENTYEQYF. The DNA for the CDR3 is TGTGCCAGCAGCTCCCCAGAAAACACCTACGAGCAGTACTTC.

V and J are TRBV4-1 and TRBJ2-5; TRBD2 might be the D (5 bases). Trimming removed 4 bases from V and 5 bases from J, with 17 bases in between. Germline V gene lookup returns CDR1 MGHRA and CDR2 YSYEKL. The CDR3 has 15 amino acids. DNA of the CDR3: TGCGCCAGCAGCCGCCTAACCCCTAGCATGGAGACCCAGTACTTC. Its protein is CASSRLTPSMETQYF.

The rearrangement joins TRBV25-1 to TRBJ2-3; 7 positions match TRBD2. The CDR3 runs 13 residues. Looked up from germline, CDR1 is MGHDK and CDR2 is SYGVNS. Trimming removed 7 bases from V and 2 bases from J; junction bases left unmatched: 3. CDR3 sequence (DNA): TGTGCCAGCATGGGACTATACACAGATACGCAGTATTTT. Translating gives CASMGLYTDTQYF.

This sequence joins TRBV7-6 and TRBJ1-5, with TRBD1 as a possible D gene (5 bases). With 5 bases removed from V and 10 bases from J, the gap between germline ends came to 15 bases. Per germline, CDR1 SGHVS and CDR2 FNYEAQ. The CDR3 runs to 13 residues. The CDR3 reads CASSVGARRPQHF. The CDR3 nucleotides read TGTGCCAGCAGCGTAGGGGCGAGACGCCCCCAGCATTTT.

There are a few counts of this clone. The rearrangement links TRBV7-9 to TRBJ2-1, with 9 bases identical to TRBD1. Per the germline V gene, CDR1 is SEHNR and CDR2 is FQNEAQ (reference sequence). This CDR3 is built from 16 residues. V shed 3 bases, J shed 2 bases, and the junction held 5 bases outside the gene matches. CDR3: CASSFRWDRAYNEQFF. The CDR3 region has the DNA TGTGCCAGCAGCTTTAGGTGGGACAGGGCCTACAATGAGCAGTTCTTC.

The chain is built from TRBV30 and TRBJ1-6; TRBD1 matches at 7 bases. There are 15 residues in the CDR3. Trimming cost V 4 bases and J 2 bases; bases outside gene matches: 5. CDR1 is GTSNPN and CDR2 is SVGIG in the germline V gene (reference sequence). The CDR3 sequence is CAWNPGQTYNSPLHF. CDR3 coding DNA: TGTGCCTGGAACCCGGGACAGACCTATAATTCACCCCTCCACTTT.

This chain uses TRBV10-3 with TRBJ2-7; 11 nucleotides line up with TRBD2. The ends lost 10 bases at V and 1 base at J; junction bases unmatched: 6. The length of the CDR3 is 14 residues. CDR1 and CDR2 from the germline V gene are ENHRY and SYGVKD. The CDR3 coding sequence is TGTGCCACCCTCGCTAGCGGGGGGTCCTACGAGCAGTACTTC. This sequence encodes CATLASGGSYEQYF.

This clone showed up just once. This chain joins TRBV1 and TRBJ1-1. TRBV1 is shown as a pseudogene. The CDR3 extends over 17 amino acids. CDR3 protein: CTSSQAAGSPMNTEAFF. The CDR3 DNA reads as TGCACCAGCAGCCAAGCGGCGGGGAGCCCCATGAACACTGAAGCTTTCTTT.

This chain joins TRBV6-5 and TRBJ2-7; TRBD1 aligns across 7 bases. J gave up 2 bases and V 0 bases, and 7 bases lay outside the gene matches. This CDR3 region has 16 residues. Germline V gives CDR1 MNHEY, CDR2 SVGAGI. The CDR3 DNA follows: TGTGCCAGCAGTTACTCGAGCGCAGGGGGAACCTACGAGCAGTACTTC. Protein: CASSYSSAGGTYEQYF.

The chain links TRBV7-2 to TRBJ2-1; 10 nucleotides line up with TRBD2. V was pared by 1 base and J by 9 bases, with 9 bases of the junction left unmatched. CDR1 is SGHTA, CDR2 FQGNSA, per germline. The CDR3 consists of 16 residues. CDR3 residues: CASSLDPVAGGVEQFF. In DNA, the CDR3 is TGTGCCAGCAGCTTAGATCCCGTAGCGGGGGGAGTTGAGCAGTTCTTC.

CDR3 DNA: TGCGCCAGCAGCTTGGGGCGGCCCGCTGATGAAGCTTTCTTT. It yields the protein CASSLGRPADEAFF. This sequence joins TRBV5-1 and TRBJ1-1; no clear D gene. Germline loops: CDR1 SGHRS, CDR2 YFSETQ. Trimming took 0 bases from V and 7 from J, leaving 13 bases between them. CDR3 length: 14 amino acids.